This T cell receptor beta chain was documented in a study of blood T cell repertoires in COVID-19. Study summary: Sources were T cells, B-cell-depleted T cells, or PBMCs; the material itself was cDNA or gDNA.

The CDR3 runs to 17 residues. Unmatched junction bases numbered 8, after V lost 0 bases and J lost 0 bases. Germline values: CDR1 SGHRS, CDR2 YFSETQ. The assay was immunoSEQ multiplex PCR, and TCRdb's table has in-frame clones only and misses some. The sample lists 200,000 to 300,000 clones; approximately 86% were seen once. The J gene is TRBJ1-2, the V gene TRBV5-1; TRBD1 matches at 7 bases. Sample: peripheral blood. This sequence originates from a man in his forties or fifties who had recovered from COVID-19. The CDR3 sequence: CASSLELQGEANYGYTF. As DNA, the CDR3 is TGCGCCAGCAGCTTGGAGCTGCAGGGGGAGGCTAACTATGGCTACACCTTC.